This T cell receptor (beta chain) was identified in a study of cytomegalovirus exposure and HLA in healthy donors. Assay: immunoSEQ multiplex PCR; the TCRdb copy retains only in-frame clones and omits some. The sample carries more than 110,000 clones, almost 85% recorded once. The germline CDR1 and CDR2 sequences are MNHNY and SVGAGI (reference sequence). The ends were cut back, 2 bases at V and 3 bases at J, with 11 bases in the middle. This CDR3 contains 14 residues. This sequence was found in a woman aged 25 to 39 in good health and CMV-seronegative. The sequenced material came from PBMCs. This chain uses TRBV6-6 with TRBJ2-7; perhaps TRBD2 as D (5 bases). CDR3 nucleotide sequence: TGTGCCAGCAGTTACACGGACGGACTCTACGAGCAGTACTTC. It is translated as CASSYTDGLYEQYF.